The T cell receptor beta chain under discussion was sequenced for a study of identical twins (dated by TCRdb to the mid-2010s). As for the study more broadly: To test whether fetal clonotypes persist, this study deep-sequenced TCR alpha and beta repertoires from monozygotic twins, from unrelated adults of various ages, and from cord blood. To rule out contamination, the twin experiments were replicated at different times with different library preparation protocols. What the research found in general, with its limitations: Because the same donors could not be followed over many years, conclusions were based on cross-sectional statistical analysis. Out-of-frame TCR alpha sequences shared between twins showed an excess of low generation-probability sequences compared with coincidental sharing between unrelated individuals. Abundant cord blood beta clonotypes had fewer insertions, young adult naive repertoires showed a similar but weaker trend, and memory repertoires showed no such trend. Invariant T cells such as MAIT and iNKT could partly confound zero-insertion analyses, although diverse VJ usage argued against such confounding for most clonotypes. The excess sharing between twins in beta out-of-frame sequences was weaker because fewer shared sequences reduced the signal-to-noise ratio. In monozygotic twins, out-of-frame TCR alpha sharing was systematically underestimated by recombination models, although the models agreed with sharing between unrelated individuals.

The CDR3 measures 19 amino acids from cysteine to phenylalanine. Only the CDR3 portion is preserved as DNA: 57 bases, with reading frame beginning at the first base. Looking up the germline V gene yields CDR1 MDHEN and CDR2 SYDVKM. Trimming leaves V shorter by 2 bases and J shorter by 1 base, with the junction holding 11 bases beyond the gene matches. In regard to this clonotype: Its antigen target is currently unknown. Base quality data are lacking; no much larger clone is found one base away.

Preparation of the library involved 5' RACE. Sequencing was carried out with an Illumina HiSeq 2000. Template switching introduced a universal primer binding site; the final cDNA contained a unique molecular identifier, enabling accurate counting of TCR cDNA molecules. Specific primers in the conserved constant-segment region were used to synthesize first-strand cDNA for the TCR alpha and beta chains. To control for contamination, each cDNA library was double barcoded with a SMART-Mk sample barcode plus Illumina barcodes. Two successive PCR steps introduced TruSeq adapter sequences along with Illumina sample barcodes. The TCR alpha and beta cDNA libraries were sequenced on the Illumina HiSeq platform using custom primers. In the authors' own workflow: Unique molecular identifiers were extracted from raw reads with MiGEC, and CDR3 positions were determined with MiXCR. Recombination models were inferred per individual with the repgenHMM and IGoR tools using an EM algorithm. The tcR package in R was used for shared clonotype analysis, with sharing normalized by the product of cloneset sizes. Out-of-frame nonproductive sequences were analyzed to study raw recombination free of thymic and clonal selection effects. In-frame beta chains were kept once TCRdb had trimmed the public reads at Q25 with fastp and called clones with MiXCR. Rows are combined by CDR3 protein, so each entry shows the most common genes and DNA. The V and J calls were not made by the authors but by TCRdb's processing. The table for this sample lists over 250,000 distinct CDR3 sequences; 8% to 9.5% of them were counted only once. 6% to 8.5% of the sample comes from the top ten.

Only healthy Caucasian donors were included. Three pairs of female monozygotic twins, all aged about 18 to 30 years, were included in the twin cohort. CD4+ and CD8+ T cell populations were isolated with positive isolation kits from Invitrogen. These data are also associated with another study on yellow fever vaccine responses in identical twins. Taken from the second paper: The authors reported that the T cell response to vaccination in identical twins appeared partly convergent and partly personalized. The study precisely tracked vaccine-responding T cell clones in identical twins.

This sequence uses TRBV28 and TRBJ2-5; the junction holds 12 bases that match TRBD1. This clonotype was sampled from a woman in her late teens or twenties in good health. The sample comprised CD8+ T cells sorted from blood. The bases read TGTGCCAGCAGTTTACCAATTCCGGGACAGGGGGCTCCCCAAGAGACCCAGTACTTC. This codes for CASSLPIPGQGAPQETQYF.